Listed here is a single T cell receptor beta chain. Using immunoSEQ multiplex PCR, the repertoire was profiled, and TCRdb retains in-frame clones only, with some absent. Of fewer than 16,000 clones detected, 70% appear once; the ten largest clones hold roughly 32%. This record comes from a study of OX40 agonist ivuxolimab in advanced cancers. V was trimmed by 5 bases and J by 3 bases, leaving 11 bases between them. This CDR3 spans 13 amino acids. Germline loops: CDR1 LNHDA, CDR2 SQIVND (reference sequence). The chain couples TRBV19 to TRBJ2-7; D may be TRBD1 or TRBD2 (5 bases each). The sample in question was CD4+ or CD8+ T cells sorted from blood, obtained in a trial of the OX40 agonist ivuxolimab. This receptor was obtained from an adult with an advanced solid tumor such as melanoma, head and neck, liver or kidney cancer. CDR3 in amino acids: CASSVGRSYEQYF. Written as DNA, the CDR3 is TGTGCCAGTAGTGTGGGACGGAGCTACGAGCAGTACTTC.